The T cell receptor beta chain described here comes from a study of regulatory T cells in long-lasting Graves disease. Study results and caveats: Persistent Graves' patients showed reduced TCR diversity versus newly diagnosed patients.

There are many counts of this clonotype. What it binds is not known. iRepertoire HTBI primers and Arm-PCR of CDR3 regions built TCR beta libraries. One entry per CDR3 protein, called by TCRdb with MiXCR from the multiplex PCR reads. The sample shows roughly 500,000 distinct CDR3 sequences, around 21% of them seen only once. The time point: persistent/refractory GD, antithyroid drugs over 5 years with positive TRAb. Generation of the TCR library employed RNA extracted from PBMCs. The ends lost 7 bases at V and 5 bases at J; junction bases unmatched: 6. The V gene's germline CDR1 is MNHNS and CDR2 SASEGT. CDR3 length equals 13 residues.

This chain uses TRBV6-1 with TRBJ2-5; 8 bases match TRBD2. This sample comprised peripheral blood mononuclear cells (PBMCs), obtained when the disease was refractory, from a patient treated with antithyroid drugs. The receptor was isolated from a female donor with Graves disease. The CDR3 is CASTAGARETQYF. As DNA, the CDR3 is TGTGCCAGCACAGCGGGAGCTCGTGAGACCCAGTACTTC.